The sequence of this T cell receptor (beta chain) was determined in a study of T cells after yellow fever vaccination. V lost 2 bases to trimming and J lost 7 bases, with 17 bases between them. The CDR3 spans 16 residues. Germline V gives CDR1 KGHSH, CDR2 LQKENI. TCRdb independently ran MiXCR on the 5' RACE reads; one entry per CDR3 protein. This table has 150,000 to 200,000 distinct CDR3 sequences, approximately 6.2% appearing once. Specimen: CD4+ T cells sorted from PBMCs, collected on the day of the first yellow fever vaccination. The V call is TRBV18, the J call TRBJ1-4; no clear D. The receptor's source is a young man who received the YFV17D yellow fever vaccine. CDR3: CASSPNSAFLGEKLFF. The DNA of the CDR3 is TGTGCCAGCTCACCAAACTCCGCATTTCTTGGTGAAAAACTGTTTTTT.